This TCR beta chain was observed in a study of human T cells and chemical hapten exposure. About the study: A roughly 2 cm by roughly 2 cm inner upper arm patch received 2% DPC for sensitization.

TCRdb re-called the RACE reads with MiXCR, one entry per CDR3 protein. The data show roughly 380,000 distinct CDR3 sequences, roughly 4.6% seen once. At least ten counts were recorded for this clonotype. Antigen specificity is unknown. Broader study findings: Healthy people's immune response may differ from that of the donors, who had alopecia.

Time point given: pre-sensitization, week 0. The treatment was: therapeutic diphenylcyclopropenone sensitization with weekly scalp DPC. The CDR3 is made up of 14 amino acids. Trimming took 7 bases from V and 7 from J, leaving 19 bases between them. Germline V gene lookup returns CDR1 MNHEY and CDR2 SVGAGI. V usage is TRBV6-5 and J usage is TRBJ1-2; maybe TRBD1 (6 bases). Material: whole blood, obtained in connection with sensitization to the hapten diphenylcyclopropenone (DPC). The clonotype comes from a woman in her 50s with alopecia areata. Some clones in this sample may be carry-over from other donors' samples. Here the CDR3 reads CASNPSDTRGGYTF. The DNA of the CDR3 is TGTGCCAGCAATCCATCCGATACCAGGGGTGGCTACACCTTC.